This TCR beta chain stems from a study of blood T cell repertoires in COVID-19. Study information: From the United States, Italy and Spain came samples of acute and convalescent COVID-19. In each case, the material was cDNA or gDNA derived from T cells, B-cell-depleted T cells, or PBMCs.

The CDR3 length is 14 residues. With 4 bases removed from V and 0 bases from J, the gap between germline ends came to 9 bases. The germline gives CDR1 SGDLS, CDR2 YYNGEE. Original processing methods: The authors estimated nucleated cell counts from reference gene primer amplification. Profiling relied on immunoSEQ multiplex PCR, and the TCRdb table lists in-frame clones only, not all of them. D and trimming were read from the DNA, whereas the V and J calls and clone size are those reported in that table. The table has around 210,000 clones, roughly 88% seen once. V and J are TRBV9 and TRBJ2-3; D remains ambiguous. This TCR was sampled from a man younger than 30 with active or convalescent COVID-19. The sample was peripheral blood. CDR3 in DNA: TGTGCCAGCAGCCCCCTTCCTAGCACAGATACGCAGTATTTT. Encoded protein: CASSPLPSTDTQYF. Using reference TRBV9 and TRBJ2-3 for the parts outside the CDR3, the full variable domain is DSGVTQTPKHLITATGQRVTLRCSPRSGDLSVYWYQQSLDQGLQFLIQYYNGEERAKGNILERFSAQQFPDLHSELNLSSLELGDSALYFCASSPLPSTDTQYFGPGTRLTVL.